This TCR beta chain was captured by sequencing in a study of shared clonotypes between healthy human individuals. Study findings and constraints: Non-shared clonotypes showed lower generation probabilities than clonotypes common to all four donors.

CDR3 length: 10 residues. The germline CDR1 and CDR2 sequences are GTSNPN and SVGIG (reference sequence). Naive CD8 cells, CD45RO-negative and positively selected for CCR7, excluded terminally differentiated effector memory CD45RA+ cells. Note on this clone: Antigen: not known. One junction end does not reproduce the germline sequence, and a read error may be involved.

Profiling relied on immunoSEQ multiplex PCR, and the TCRdb table lists in-frame clones only, not all of them. This sample yields about 1,900,000 clones, of which approximately 94% are seen a single time; roughly 1.2% belongs to the top ten. Sequencing was done on a sample of naive CD8+ T cells sorted from blood. This clonotype originated in a man between 18 and 29 years old in good health. The gene calls are TRBV30 and TRBJ2-7, with a weak D call TRBD1 (5 bases). The CDR3 loop reads CAWGRRGSSF. DNA of the CDR3: TGTGCCTGGGGACGAAGGGGATCTTCCTTC.